The 26 T cell receptor beta chains presented below share a single source sample, sequenced in a study of blood T cell repertoires in COVID-19. Assay used: immunoSEQ multiplex PCR; TCRdb lists only in-frame clones, some missing. The data contain about 75,000 clones, around 83% of them singletons. The sequenced sample was peripheral blood. The receptors were sampled from a woman aged 45-59 years with acute or convalescent COVID-19.

The genes are TRBV7-3 and TRBJ1-1; D unclear. CDR1 SGHTA and CDR2 FQGTGA come from the germline V gene. Deletions cut 6 bases from V and 0 bases from J, with 8 bases between. The CDR3 loop spans 13 amino acids. The CDR3 loop is CASRAGMNTEAFF. Here the CDR3 DNA reads TGTGCCAGCAGGGCGGGGATGAACACTGAAGCTTTCTTT.

Many counts were recorded for this clone. This chain joins TRBV11-3 and TRBJ2-2; 13 bases are shared with TRBD2. Germline loops: CDR1 SGHNT, CDR2 YENEEA. The CDR3 covers 16 residues. V lost 6 bases to trimming and J lost 7 bases; unmatched junction nucleotides: 8. The CDR3 sequence is CASSRTSGSHIGELFF. Here the CDR3 DNA reads TGTGCCAGCAGTAGGACTAGCGGGAGTCATATCGGGGAGCTGTTTTTT.

The chain joins TRBV7-9 to TRBJ2-1, with 8 nucleotides matching TRBD2. CDR1 and CDR2 from the germline V gene are SEHNR and FQNEAQ (reference sequence). With 9 bases clipped from V and 8 bases from J, the junction kept 9 bases outside the gene matches. The CDR3 has 13 amino acids. CDR3 coding DNA: TGTGCCAGTACTCTTCGGGGGGGCGATGAGCAGTTCTTC. Its protein is CASTLRGGDEQFF.

The chain has TRBV9 and TRBJ2-1, with 11 bases aligning to TRBD2. V lost 4 bases and J lost 5; bases outside the gene matches: 2. Germline CDR1 SGDLS, CDR2 YYNGEE. The CDR3 runs 14 residues. In DNA, the CDR3 is TGTGCCAGCAGCACGGGACTAGCGGACAATGAGCAGTTCTTC. This sequence encodes CASSTGLADNEQFF. The full variable domain, completed using reference TRBV9 and TRBJ2-1, is DSGVTQTPKHLITATGQRVTLRCSPRSGDLSVYWYQQSLDQGLQFLIQYYNGEERAKGNILERFSAQQFPDLHSELNLSSLELGDSALYFCASSTGLADNEQFFGPGTRLTVL.

This chain joins TRBV5-1 and TRBJ1-3; D unclear. The CDR3 consists of 13 residues. CDR1 and CDR2 (germline): SGHRS, YFSETQ. Trimming pared 6 bases from V and 2 bases from J, leaving 9 bases between. DNA for the CDR3: TGCGCCAGCACTCAGTCGACTGGAAACACCATATATTTT. Residues: CASTQSTGNTIYF.

V gene TRBV19 combines with J gene TRBJ2-2; a weak D match, TRBD2 (5 bases). CDR1 is LNHDA, CDR2 SQIVND, per germline (reference sequence). CDR3 size: 16 residues. V lost 3 bases to trimming and J lost 3 bases, with 14 bases between them. The CDR3 DNA reads as TGTGCCAGTAGTATGCCGGACTCCCGCGACACCGGGGAGCTGTTTTTT. It specifies CASSMPDSRDTGELFF.

The V and J genes are TRBV9 and TRBJ2-1; 10 bases agree with TRBD2. Per the germline V gene, CDR1 is SGDLS and CDR2 is YYNGEE. V lost 4 bases, J lost 6 bases, and 4 bases stayed unmatched. This CDR3 has 14 residues. The CDR3, as DNA: TGTGCCAGCAGCCTAGCGGGAGTGGTCAATGAGCAGTTCTTC. Protein: CASSLAGVVNEQFF.

The chain is built from TRBV6-5 and TRBJ1-2; D gene uncertain. Germline values: CDR1 MNHEY, CDR2 SVGAGI. CDR3 length: 14 amino acids. V was pared by 1 base and J by 3 bases, with 9 bases between. CDR3 in amino acids: CASSYLGGYYGYTF. CDR3 in DNA: TGTGCCAGCAGTTACTTGGGAGGGTACTATGGCTACACCTTC.

The chain recombines TRBV16 with TRBJ2-1; 10 nucleotides align to TRBD2. CDR3 length: 18 residues. Trimming cost V 0 bases and J 0 bases; bases outside gene matches: 5. The germline CDR1 and CDR2 sequences are KGHSY and FQNENV. The DNA for the CDR3 is TGTGCCAGCAGCCAATCGGCTAGCGGGGGAAGCTCCTACAATGAGCAGTTCTTC. This translates into CASSQSASGGSSYNEQFF. The complete variable domain, with remaining parts taken from reference TRBV16 and TRBJ2-1, reads GEEVAQTPKHLVRGEGQKAKLYCAPIKGHSYVFWYQQVLKNEFKFLISFQNENVFDETGMPKERFSAKCLPNSPCSLEIQATKLEDSAVYFCASSQSASGGSSYNEQFFGPGTRLTVL.

The chain carries TRBV18 and TRBJ1-4, with 7 bases aligning to TRBD1. V was pared by 3 bases and J by 4 bases, with 5 bases of the junction left unmatched. The germline V gene has CDR1 KGHSH and CDR2 LQKENI. CDR3 length equals 15 residues. Written as DNA, the CDR3 is TGTGCCAGCTCACCTACCGACAGGGTTAATGAAAAACTGTTTTTT. Translating gives CASSPTDRVNEKLFF. The whole variable domain, filled in from reference TRBV18 and TRBJ1-4, reads NAGVMQNPRHLVRRRGQEARLRCSPMKGHSHVYWYRQLPEEGLKFMVYLQKENIIDESGMPKERFSAEFPKEGPSILRIQQVVRGDSAAYFCASSPTDRVNEKLFFGSGTQLSVL.

The V call is TRBV18, the J call TRBJ2-3; 8 positions agree with TRBD1. The V and J ends lost 6 bases and 0 bases, in that order; junction bases with no gene match: 5. The CDR3 consists of 15 residues. CDR1 and CDR2 from the germline V gene are KGHSH and LQKENI. The CDR3 bases are TGTGCCAGCTCTCACACAGGGGGTAGCACAGATACGCAGTATTTT. Protein sequence: CASSHTGGSTDTQYF. The full variable domain, in which reference TRBV18 and TRBJ2-3 provide the parts outside the CDR3, is NAGVMQNPRHLVRRRGQEARLRCSPMKGHSHVYWYRQLPEEGLKFMVYLQKENIIDESGMPKERFSAEFPKEGPSILRIQQVVRGDSAAYFCASSHTGGSTDTQYFGPGTRLTVL.

The gene calls are TRBV19 and TRBJ2-7; the match to TRBD1 covers 7 bases. The CDR3 extends over 11 amino acids. The V gene's germline CDR1 is LNHDA and CDR2 SQIVND (reference sequence). The junction had 2 bases not matched to a gene; V was cut back by 10 bases and J by 2 bases. This CDR3 reads CATGTAYEQYF. DNA of the CDR3: TGTGCCACCGGGACAGCCTACGAGCAGTACTTC.

V is TRBV4-3 and J is TRBJ1-2; D call uncertain. CDR3 size: 14 residues. V was clipped by 0 bases and J by 5 bases, with 10 bases between them. Germline V gene sequence: CDR1 LGHNA, CDR2 YSLEER. The CDR3 DNA follows: TGCGCCAGCAGCCAAGATCCCGGACTGTATGGCTACACCTTC. Encoded protein: CASSQDPGLYGYTF.

The V gene is TRBV28, the J gene TRBJ2-3, with 12 bases identical to TRBD2. The germline gives CDR1 MDHEN, CDR2 SYDVKM. The CDR3 consists of 17 residues. The J segment lost 5 bases and the V segment lost 2 bases, leaving 8 bases of the junction unmatched. The CDR3 sequence: CASSLGLAGGPVDTQYF. The DNA for the CDR3 is TGTGCCAGCAGTTTAGGGCTAGCGGGAGGGCCGGTAGATACGCAGTATTTT.

This clone was counted a few times. The chain combines TRBV15 with TRBJ2-5; the D is unclear. This CDR3 has 11 amino acids. V was pared by 3 bases and J by 3 bases, with 2 bases between. CDR1 and CDR2 (germline): LNHNV, YYDKDF (reference sequence). In nucleotides, the CDR3 is TGTGCCACCAGCAGTAAAGAGACCCAGTACTTC. Its protein product is CATSSKETQYF.

The gene calls are TRBV12-1 and TRBJ2-7; the listed D gene, TRBD2, was not tested against the DNA. TRBV12-1 is a documented pseudogene. CDR3 length: 19 amino acids. This chain's CDR3 is CASSLKSQGLAGGTYEQYF. The CDR3 region has the DNA TGTGCCAGCAGCTTAAAAAGTCAGGGACTAGCGGGAGGAACGTACGAGCAGTACTTC.

V is TRBV6-2 or TRBV6-3 and J is TRBJ2-3; TRBD2 matches 7 bases. V was pared by 6 bases and J by 6 bases, with 15 bases of the junction left unmatched. From germline, CDR1 is MNHEY and CDR2 SVGEGT. The CDR3 loop spans 16 amino acids. Here the CDR3 DNA reads TGTGCCAGCAGCCGCCCGTCGACTAGCTCATCTGATACGCAGTATTTT. Translated: CASSRPSTSSSDTQYF.

This clone was counted a few times. The chain uses TRBV28 and TRBJ2-2; TRBD2 agrees at 9 bases. Per germline, CDR1 MDHEN and CDR2 SYDVKM. This CDR3 is 13 amino acids long. V shed 8 bases, J shed 9 bases, and the junction held 7 bases outside the gene matches. The CDR3 is CASEAGGVWELFF. CDR3 sequence (DNA): TGTGCCAGCGAGGCGGGAGGGGTTTGGGAGCTGTTTTTT.

This chain connects TRBV27 to TRBJ2-3; 8 bases agree with TRBD1. This CDR3 is 18 amino acids long. The V gene end was trimmed by 0 bases and the J gene end by 1 base; junction bases not matched to a gene: 9. Germline CDR1 is MNHEY and CDR2 is SMNVEV (reference sequence). The CDR3 sequence is CASSLSLIGQGGTDTQYF. CDR3 bases: TGTGCCAGCAGTTTATCGCTAATAGGACAGGGAGGCACAGATACGCAGTATTTT.

The rearrangement joins TRBV6-5 to TRBJ1-2; 10 bases match TRBD1. V lost 10 bases to trimming and J lost 8 bases; unmatched junction nucleotides: 10. CDR1 and CDR2 (germline): MNHEY, SVGAGI. The CDR3 consists of 13 residues. CDR3 sequence reads: CAITTGGRRGYTF. The CDR3 DNA sequence: TGTGCCATTACGACAGGGGGCCGTCGCGGCTACACCTTC.

The V gene is TRBV6-4, the J gene TRBJ2-1; the D gene is possibly TRBD1 (6 bases). Trimming cost V 3 bases and J 8 bases, with 11 bases left between them. CDR3 length: 13 residues. Germline assignment: CDR1 MRHNA and CDR2 SNTAGT. CDR3 sequence (DNA): TGTGCCAGCAGTGAACAGGGAGCGTATGAGCAGTTCTTC. It is translated as CASSEQGAYEQFF.

The chain links TRBV6-5 to TRBJ2-1; no firm D call. CDR1 is MNHEY, CDR2 SVGAGI, per germline. The CDR3 is made up of 15 amino acids. Trimming left V 5 bases short and J 5 bases short, with 16 bases between. CDR3 DNA sequence: TGTGCCAGCAGTACGTCCCGCGGTCTTAACAATGAGCAGTTCTTC. Amino acid sequence: CASSTSRGLNNEQFF.

The rearrangement joins TRBV5-1 to TRBJ1-2; D uncertain. V lost 2 bases and J 0 bases, leaving 11 bases between the germline ends. The CDR3 consists of 15 residues. Germline V gene lookup returns CDR1 SGHRS and CDR2 YFSETQ. Here the CDR3 DNA reads TGCGCCAGCAGCTTAAACACAGCTACTAACTATGGCTACACCTTC. It codes for CASSLNTATNYGYTF.

V usage is TRBV7-9 and J usage is TRBJ2-5; 8 nucleotides agree with TRBD1. Germline CDR1 reads SEHNR; CDR2 reads FQNEAQ (reference sequence). Germline trimming cut 9 bases from V and 1 base from J; bases unmatched to any gene: 7. The CDR3 spans 14 residues. The CDR3 nucleotides read TGTGCCAGTTCAGGGGGCGGGATCCAAGAGACCCAGTACTTC. It encodes CASSGGGIQETQYF.

This chain uses TRBV5-1 with TRBJ1-6, with 7 bases identical to TRBD1. The CDR3 is 14 residues long. With V trimmed by 4 bases and J by 5 bases, 3 bases remained unmatched. Germline-derived CDR1 and CDR2 are SGHRS and YFSETQ. CDR3 residues: CASSPGQDNSPLHF. In DNA form, the CDR3 reads TGCGCCAGCAGCCCTGGACAGGATAATTCACCCCTCCACTTT. The full variable domain, in which reference TRBV5-1 and TRBJ1-6 provide the parts outside the CDR3, is KAGVTQTPRYLIKTRGQQVTLSCSPISGHRSVSWYQQTPGQGLQFLFEYFSETQRNKGNFPGRFSGRQFSNSRSEMNVSTLELGDSALYLCASSPGQDNSPLHFGNGTRLTVT.

The chain uses TRBV28 and TRBJ1-1; unclear D gene. The length of the CDR3 is 15 residues. V gave up 3 bases and J gave up 8 bases, with 19 bases separating them. Germline CDR1 and CDR2: MDHEN and SYDVKM. The chain's CDR3 is CASSLALDPRAEAFF. The CDR3 DNA reads as TGTGCCAGCAGTTTGGCCTTAGACCCTAGAGCGGAAGCTTTCTTT.